The clone carrying this T cell receptor beta chain occurred many times. The antigen remains unidentified. This record belongs to a study of identical twins. Notes on the study in general: Findings depended on cross-sectional statistics rather than tracking the same donors. Compared with models, monozygotic twins showed more out-of-frame TCR alpha sharing. Invariant cells of the MAIT and iNKT types might have partly distorted the zero-insertion analyses. Fewer insertions were carried by abundant cord blood beta clonotypes, but none was seen in memory repertoires.

The CDR3 is 14 amino acids. CDR1 SGHRS and CDR2 YFSETQ come from the germline V gene. Between the trimmed V and J ends, which lost 6 bases and 0 bases, there was a span of 12 bases. Via MiXCR, TCRdb re-called the 5' RACE reads, giving one row per CDR3 protein. The sample carries some 330,000 distinct CDR3 sequences, approximately 8.7% recorded once. The clonotype was recovered from a woman in her forties or fifties in good health. The J gene is TRBJ1-1, the V gene TRBV5-1, with D unresolved. The sample was naive T cells sorted from blood. The CDR3 loop is CASTQDNVNTEAFF. DNA for the CDR3: TGCGCCAGCACCCAAGACAACGTGAACACTGAAGCTTTCTTT.